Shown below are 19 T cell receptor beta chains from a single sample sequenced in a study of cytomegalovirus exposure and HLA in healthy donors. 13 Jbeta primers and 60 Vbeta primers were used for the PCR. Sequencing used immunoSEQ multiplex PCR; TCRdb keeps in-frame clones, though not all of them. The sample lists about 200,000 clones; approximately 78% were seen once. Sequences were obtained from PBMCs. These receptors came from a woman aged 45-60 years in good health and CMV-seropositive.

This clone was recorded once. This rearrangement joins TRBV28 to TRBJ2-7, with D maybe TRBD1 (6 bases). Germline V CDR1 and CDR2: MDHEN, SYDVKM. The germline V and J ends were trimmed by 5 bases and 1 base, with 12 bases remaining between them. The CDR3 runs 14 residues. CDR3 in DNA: TGTGCCAGCAGTCCCGGGACACTTTCCTACGAGCAGTACTTC. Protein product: CASSPGTLSYEQYF.

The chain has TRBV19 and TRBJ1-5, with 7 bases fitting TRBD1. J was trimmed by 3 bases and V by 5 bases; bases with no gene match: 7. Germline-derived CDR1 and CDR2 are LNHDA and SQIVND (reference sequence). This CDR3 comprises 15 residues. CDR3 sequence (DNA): TGTGCCAGTAGTCAAACAGGGGAGGTCAATCAGCCCCAGCATTTT. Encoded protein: CASSQTGEVNQPQHF.

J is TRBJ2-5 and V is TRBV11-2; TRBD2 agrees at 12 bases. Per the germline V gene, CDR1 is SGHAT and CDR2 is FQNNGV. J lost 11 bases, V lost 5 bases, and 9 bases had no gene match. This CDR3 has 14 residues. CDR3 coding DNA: TGTGCCAGCAGCCCCGGGACTAGCGGGCAGAGGCAGTACTTC. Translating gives CASSPGTSGQRQYF. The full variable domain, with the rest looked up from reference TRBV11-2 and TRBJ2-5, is EAGVAQSPRYKIIEKRQSVAFWCNPISGHATLYWYQQILGQGPKLLIQFQNNGVVDDSQLPKDRFSAERLKGVDSTLKIQPAKLEDSAVYLCASSPGTSGQRQYFGPGTRLLVL.

The CDR3 loop is CASSQRQNSYEQYF. The CDR3, as DNA: TGTGCCAGCAGTCAAAGACAGAACTCCTACGAGCAGTACTTC. The chain carries TRBV7-2 and TRBJ2-7; D may be TRBD1 (5 bases). The V and J ends lost 6 bases and 0 bases respectively, with 12 bases between them. This CDR3 region has 14 residues. Germline V gene lookup returns CDR1 SGHTA and CDR2 FQGNSA.

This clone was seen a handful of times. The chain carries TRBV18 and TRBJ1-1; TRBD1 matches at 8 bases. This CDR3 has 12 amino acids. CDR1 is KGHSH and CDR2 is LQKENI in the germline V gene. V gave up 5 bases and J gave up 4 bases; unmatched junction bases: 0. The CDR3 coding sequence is TGTGCCAGCTCAGACAGGGGCACTGAAGCTTTCTTT. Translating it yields CASSDRGTEAFF.

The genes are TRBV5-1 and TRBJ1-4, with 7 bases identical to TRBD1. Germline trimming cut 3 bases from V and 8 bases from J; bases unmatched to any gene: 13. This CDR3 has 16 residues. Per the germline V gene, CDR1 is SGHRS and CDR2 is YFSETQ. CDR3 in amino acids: CASSSPLSTGREKLFF. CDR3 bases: TGCGCCAGCAGCTCCCCCCTTTCGACAGGGAGGGAAAAACTGTTTTTT.

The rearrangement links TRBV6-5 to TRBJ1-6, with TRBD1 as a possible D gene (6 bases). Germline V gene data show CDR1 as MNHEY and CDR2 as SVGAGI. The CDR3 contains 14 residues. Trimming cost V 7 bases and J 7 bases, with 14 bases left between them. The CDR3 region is CASNRDRPNSPLHF. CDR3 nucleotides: TGTGCCAGCAACCGAGACAGGCCGAATTCACCCCTCCACTTT.

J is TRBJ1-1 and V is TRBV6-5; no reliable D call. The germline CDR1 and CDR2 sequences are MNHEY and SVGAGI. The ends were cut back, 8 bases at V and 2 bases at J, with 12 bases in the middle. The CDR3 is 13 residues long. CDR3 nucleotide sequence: TGTGCCAGCTTAGAGTCCCCAAACACTGAAGCTTTCTTT. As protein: CASLESPNTEAFF.

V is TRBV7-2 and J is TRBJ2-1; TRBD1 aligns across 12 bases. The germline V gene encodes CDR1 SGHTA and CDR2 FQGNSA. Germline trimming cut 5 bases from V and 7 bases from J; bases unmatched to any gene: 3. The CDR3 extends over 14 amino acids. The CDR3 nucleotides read TGTGCCAGCAGCGGGGGACAGGGGGCTAATGAGCAGTTCTTC. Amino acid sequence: CASSGGQGANEQFF. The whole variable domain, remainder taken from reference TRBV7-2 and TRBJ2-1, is GAGVSQSPSNKVTEKGKDVELRCDPISGHTALYWYRQSLGQGLEFLIYFQGNSAPDKSGLPSDRFSAERTGGSVSTLTIQRTQQEDSAVYLCASSGGQGANEQFFGPGTRLTVL.

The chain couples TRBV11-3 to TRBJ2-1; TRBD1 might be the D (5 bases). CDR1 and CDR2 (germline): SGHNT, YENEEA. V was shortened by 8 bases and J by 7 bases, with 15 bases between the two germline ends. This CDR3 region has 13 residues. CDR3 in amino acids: CASSSGPSNEQFF. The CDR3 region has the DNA TGTGCCAGCTCGTCAGGGCCCTCGAATGAGCAGTTCTTC.

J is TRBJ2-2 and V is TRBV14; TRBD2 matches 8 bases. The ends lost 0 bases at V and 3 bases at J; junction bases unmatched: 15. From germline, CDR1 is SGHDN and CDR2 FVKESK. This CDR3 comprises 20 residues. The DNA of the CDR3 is TGTGCCAGCAGCCAAGAAAGCAGGAGCGGGGGCCTCTTCTACACCGGGGAGCTGTTTTTT. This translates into CASSQESRSGGLFYTGELFF.

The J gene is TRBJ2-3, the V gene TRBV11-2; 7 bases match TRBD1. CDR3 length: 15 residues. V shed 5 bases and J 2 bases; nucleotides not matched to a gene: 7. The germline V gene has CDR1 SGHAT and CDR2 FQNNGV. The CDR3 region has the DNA TGTGCCAGCAGCGTGACACAGGGGTACACAGATACGCAGTATTTT. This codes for CASSVTQGYTDTQYF.

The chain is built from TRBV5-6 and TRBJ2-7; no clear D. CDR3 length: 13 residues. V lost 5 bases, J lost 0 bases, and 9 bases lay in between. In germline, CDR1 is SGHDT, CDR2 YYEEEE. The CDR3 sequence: CASRHLSSYEQYF. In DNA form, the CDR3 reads TGTGCCAGCAGGCACCTAAGCTCCTACGAGCAGTACTTC.

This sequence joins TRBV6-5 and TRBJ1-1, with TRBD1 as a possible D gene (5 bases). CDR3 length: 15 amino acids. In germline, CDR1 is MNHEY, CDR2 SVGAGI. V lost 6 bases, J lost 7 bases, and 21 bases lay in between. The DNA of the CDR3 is TGTGCCAGCAGATCCCCCCGGGGGGGTAGCGGTGAAGCTTTCTTT. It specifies CASRSPRGGSGEAFF.

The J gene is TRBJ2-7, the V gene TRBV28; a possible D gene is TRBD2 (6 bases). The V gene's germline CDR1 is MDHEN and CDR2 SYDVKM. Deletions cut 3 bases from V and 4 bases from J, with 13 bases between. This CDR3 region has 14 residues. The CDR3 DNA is TGTGCCAGCAGTTTGATGGGCGGGGATTACGAGCAGTACTTC. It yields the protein CASSLMGGDYEQYF.

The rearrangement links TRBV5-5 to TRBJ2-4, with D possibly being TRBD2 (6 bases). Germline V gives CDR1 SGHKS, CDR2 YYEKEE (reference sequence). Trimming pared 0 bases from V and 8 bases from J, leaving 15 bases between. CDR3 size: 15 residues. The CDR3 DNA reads TGTGCCAGCAGCTTGGGCGTAGCGGAGTTGGACATTCAGTACTTC. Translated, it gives CASSLGVAELDIQYF.

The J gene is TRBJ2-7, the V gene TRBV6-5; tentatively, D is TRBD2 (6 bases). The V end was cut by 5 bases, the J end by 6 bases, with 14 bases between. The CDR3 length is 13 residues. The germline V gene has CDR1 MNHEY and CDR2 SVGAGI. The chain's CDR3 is CASSPGLYTEQYF. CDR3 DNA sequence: TGTGCCAGCAGTCCAGGACTATATACCGAGCAGTACTTC.

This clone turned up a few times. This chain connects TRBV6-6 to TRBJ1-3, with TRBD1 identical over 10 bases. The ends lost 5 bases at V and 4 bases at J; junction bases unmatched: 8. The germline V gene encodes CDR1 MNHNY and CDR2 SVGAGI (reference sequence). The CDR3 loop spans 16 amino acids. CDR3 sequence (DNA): TGTGCCAGCAGTCGCCGACAGGGGGCGCGGGGAAACACCATATATTTT. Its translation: CASSRRQGARGNTIYF.

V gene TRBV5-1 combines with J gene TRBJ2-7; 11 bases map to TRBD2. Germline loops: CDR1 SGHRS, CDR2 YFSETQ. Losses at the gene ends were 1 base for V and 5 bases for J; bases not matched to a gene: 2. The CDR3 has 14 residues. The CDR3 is CASSLLAGGHEQYF. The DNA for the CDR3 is TGCGCCAGCAGCTTGCTAGCGGGAGGACACGAGCAGTACTTC.